What follows describes a single TCR beta chain. Its antigen is unknown. The sample contains more than one DNA sequence encoding this CDR3. These data belong to a study of OX40 agonist ivuxolimab in advanced cancers. The study, taken as a whole, reports: In the 0.1 to 3.0 mg/kg range, CD4+ and CD8+ blood T cells had expanded clonally by week 6.

The CDR3 loop spans 15 amino acids. CDR1 is MNHNY, CDR2 SVGAGI, per germline (reference sequence). The ends lost 0 bases at V and 4 bases at J; junction bases unmatched: 2. Produced via immunoSEQ multiplex PCR; TCRdb's table is partial and in-frame only. The table shows 77,000 or so clones, with over 80% occurring only once. V gene TRBV6-6 combines with J gene TRBJ2-7; 11 bases fit TRBD2. The sequencing here drew on CD4+ or CD8+ T cells sorted from blood, taken in a trial of the OX40 agonist ivuxolimab. The receptor comes from an adult with an advanced solid tumor such as melanoma, head and neck, liver or kidney cancer. CDR3 nucleotide sequence: TGTGCCAGCAGTTACTCGCTAGCGGGGGGATACGAGCAGTACTTC. It specifies CASSYSLAGGYEQYF.